The 3 T cell receptor beta chains below were found in one sample sequenced in a study of Graves' ophthalmopathy and Graves' hyperthyroidism. Amplification from RNA transcripts yielded the TCR beta CDR3 regions. Second-round multiplex PCR came after first-round RT-PCR with HTBI primers. TCRdb reprocessed the multiplex PCR reads via MiXCR and lists one record per CDR3 protein. Of about 550,000 distinct CDR3 sequences listed, less than 40% are singletons. Sequencing used peripheral blood or thyroid tissue (not recorded which). All receptors come from an adult man with Graves' hyperthyroidism.

J is TRBJ2-3 and V is TRBV12-3 or TRBV12-4; TRBD1 is a possible D gene (5 bases). There are 14 residues in the CDR3. V gave up 6 bases and J gave up 1 base, with 11 bases separating them. DNA of the CDR3: TGTGCCAGCAGCCTCAGGGCCCGCACAGATACGCAGTATTTT. Residues: CASSLRARTDTQYF.

The table lists this clonotype with many counts. V and J are TRBV2 and TRBJ1-3; no firm D call. CDR1 is SNHLY and CDR2 is FYNNEI in the germline V gene. The CDR3 consists of 13 residues. Trimming left V 6 bases short and J 2 bases short, with 8 bases between. This CDR3 reads CASRGAAGNTIYF. The CDR3 DNA is TGTGCCAGCAGGGGCGCCGCTGGAAACACCATATATTTT.

The CDR3: CASSLHRGNYEQYF. The DNA for the CDR3 is TGTGCCAGCAGTTTACACAGGGGGAACTACGAGCAGTACTTC. The chain joins TRBV25-1 to TRBJ2-7, with 8 bases aligning to TRBD1. Germline V lookup: CDR1 MGHDK, CDR2 SYGVNS. The CDR3 has 14 residues. The V gene end was trimmed by 5 bases and the J gene end by 3 bases; junction bases not matched to a gene: 6.